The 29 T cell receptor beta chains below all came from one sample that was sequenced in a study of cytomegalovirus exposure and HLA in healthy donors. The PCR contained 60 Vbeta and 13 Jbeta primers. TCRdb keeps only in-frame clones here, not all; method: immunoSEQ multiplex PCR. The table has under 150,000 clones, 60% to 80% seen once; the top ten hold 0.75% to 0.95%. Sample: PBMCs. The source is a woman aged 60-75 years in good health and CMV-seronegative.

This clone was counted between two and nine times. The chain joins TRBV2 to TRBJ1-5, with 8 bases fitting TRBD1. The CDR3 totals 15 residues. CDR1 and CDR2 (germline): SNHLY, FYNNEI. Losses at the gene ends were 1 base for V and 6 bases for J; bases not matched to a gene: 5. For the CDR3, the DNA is TGTGCCAGCAGTGAAGGCACAGGGGGAACTCAGCCCCAGCATTTT. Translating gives CASSEGTGGTQPQHF.

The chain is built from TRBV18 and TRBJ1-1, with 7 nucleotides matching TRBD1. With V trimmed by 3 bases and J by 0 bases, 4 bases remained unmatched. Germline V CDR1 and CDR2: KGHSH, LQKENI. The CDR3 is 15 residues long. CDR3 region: CASSPDREMNTEAFF. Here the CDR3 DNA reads TGTGCCAGCTCACCCGACAGGGAGATGAACACTGAAGCTTTCTTT.

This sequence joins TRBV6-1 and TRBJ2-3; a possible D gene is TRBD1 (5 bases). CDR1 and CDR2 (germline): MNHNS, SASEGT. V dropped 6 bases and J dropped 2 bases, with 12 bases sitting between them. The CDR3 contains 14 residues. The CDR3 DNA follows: TGTGCCAGCAGACGGACACGAAACACAGATACGCAGTATTTT. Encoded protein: CASRRTRNTDTQYF.

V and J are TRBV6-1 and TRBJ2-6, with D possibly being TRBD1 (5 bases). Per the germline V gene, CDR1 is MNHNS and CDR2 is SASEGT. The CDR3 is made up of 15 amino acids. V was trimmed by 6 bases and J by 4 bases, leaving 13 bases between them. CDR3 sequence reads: CASRTTVPGANVLTF. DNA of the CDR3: TGTGCCAGCAGGACGACAGTGCCCGGGGCCAACGTCCTGACTTTC.

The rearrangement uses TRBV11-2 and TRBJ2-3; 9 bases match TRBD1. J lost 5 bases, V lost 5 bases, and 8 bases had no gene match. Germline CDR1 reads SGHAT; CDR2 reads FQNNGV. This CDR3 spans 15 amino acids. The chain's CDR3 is CASSTQGAGGDTQYF. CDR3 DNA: TGTGCCAGCAGCACACAGGGGGCGGGTGGAGATACGCAGTATTTT. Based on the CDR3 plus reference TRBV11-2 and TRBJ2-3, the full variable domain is EAGVAQSPRYKIIEKRQSVAFWCNPISGHATLYWYQQILGQGPKLLIQFQNNGVVDDSQLPKDRFSAERLKGVDSTLKIQPAKLEDSAVYLCASSTQGAGGDTQYFGPGTRLTVL.

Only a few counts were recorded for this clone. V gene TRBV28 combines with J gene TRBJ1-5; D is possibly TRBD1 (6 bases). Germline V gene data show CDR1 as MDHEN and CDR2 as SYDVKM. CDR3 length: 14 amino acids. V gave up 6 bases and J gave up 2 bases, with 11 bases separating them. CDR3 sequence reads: CASRKRQGNQPQHF. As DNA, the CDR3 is TGTGCCAGCAGAAAAAGACAGGGCAATCAGCCCCAGCATTTT.

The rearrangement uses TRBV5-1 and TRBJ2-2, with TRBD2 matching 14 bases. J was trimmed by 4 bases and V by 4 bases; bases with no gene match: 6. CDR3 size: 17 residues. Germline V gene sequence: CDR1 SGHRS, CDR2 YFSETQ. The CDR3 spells CASSAGTSGGRTGELFF. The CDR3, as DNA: TGCGCCAGCAGCGCGGGGACTAGCGGGGGACGCACCGGGGAGCTGTTTTTT.

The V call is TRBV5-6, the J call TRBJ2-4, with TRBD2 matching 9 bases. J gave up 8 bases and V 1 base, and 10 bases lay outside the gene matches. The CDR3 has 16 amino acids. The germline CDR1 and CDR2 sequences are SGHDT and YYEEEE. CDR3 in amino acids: CASSLSGGRALDIQYF. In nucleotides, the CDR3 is TGTGCCAGCAGCTTGTCGGGCGGGAGGGCTTTGGACATTCAGTACTTC.

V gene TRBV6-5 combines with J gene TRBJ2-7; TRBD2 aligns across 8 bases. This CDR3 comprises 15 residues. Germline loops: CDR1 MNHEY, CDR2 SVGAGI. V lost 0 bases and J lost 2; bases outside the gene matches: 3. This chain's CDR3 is CASSYSPGLAYEQYF. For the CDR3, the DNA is TGTGCCAGCAGTTACTCTCCGGGACTAGCCTACGAGCAGTACTTC.

In DNA form, the CDR3 reads TGTGCCAGTAGTATAGGCCCCAGCAGGGTTGGCCATCAGCCCCAGCATTTT. It specifies CASSIGPSRVGHQPQHF. The rearrangement links TRBV19 to TRBJ1-5; possibly TRBD1 for D (5 bases). From germline, CDR1 is LNHDA and CDR2 SQIVND (reference sequence). V was trimmed by 1 base and J by 5 bases, leaving 18 bases between them. The CDR3 length is 17 residues.

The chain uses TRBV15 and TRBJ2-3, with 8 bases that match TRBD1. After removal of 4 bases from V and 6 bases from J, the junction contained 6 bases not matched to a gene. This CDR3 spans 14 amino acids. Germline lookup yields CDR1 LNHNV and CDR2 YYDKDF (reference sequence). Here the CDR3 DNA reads TGTGCCACCAGCATGGACAGGGATACGGATACGCAGTATTTT. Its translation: CATSMDRDTDTQYF.

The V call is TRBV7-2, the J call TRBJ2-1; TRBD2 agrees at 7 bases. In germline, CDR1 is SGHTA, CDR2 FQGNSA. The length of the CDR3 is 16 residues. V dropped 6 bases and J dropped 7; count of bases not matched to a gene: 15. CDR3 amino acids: CASRVGEWEGLNEQFF. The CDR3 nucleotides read TGTGCCAGCAGGGTCGGTGAGTGGGAGGGCCTGAATGAGCAGTTCTTC.

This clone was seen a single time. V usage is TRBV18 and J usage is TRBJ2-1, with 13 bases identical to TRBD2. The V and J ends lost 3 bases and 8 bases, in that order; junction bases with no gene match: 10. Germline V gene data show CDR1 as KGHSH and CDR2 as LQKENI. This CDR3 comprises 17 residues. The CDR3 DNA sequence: TGTGCCAGCTCACCTCTGACCGGGACTAGCGGGAACCATGAGCAGTTCTTC. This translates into CASSPLTGTSGNHEQFF.

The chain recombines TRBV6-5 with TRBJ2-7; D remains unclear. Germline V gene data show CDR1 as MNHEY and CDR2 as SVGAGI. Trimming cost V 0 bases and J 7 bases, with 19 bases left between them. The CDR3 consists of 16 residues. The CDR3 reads CASSYSRVGPLWEQYF. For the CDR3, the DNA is TGTGCCAGCAGTTACTCGCGAGTGGGCCCCCTGTGGGAGCAGTACTTC.

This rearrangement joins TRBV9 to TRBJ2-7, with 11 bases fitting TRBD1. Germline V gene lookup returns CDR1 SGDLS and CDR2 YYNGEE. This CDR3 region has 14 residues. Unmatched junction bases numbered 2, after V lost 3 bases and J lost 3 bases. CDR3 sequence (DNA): TGTGCCAGCAGCGCCGGGACAGGGGGCTACGAGCAGTACTTC. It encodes CASSAGTGGYEQYF.

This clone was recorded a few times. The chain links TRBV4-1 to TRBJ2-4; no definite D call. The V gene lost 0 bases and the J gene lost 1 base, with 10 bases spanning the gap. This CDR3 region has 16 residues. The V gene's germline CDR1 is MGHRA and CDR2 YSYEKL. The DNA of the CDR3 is TGCGCCAGCAGCCAAGAATTAAGCGTCGCCAAAAACATTCAGTACTTC. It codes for CASSQELSVAKNIQYF.

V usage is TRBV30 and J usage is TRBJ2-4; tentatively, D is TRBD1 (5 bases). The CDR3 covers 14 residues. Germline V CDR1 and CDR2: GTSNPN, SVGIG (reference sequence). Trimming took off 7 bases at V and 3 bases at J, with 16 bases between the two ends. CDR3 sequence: CASKTVKGKNIQYF. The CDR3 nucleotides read TGTGCCTCGAAGACAGTCAAGGGCAAAAACATTCAGTACTTC.

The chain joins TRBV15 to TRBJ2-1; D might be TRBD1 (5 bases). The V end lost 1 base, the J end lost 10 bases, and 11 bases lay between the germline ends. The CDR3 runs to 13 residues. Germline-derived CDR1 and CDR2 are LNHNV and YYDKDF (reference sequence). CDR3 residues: CATSRVGPQEQFF. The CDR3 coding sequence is TGTGCCACCAGCAGAGTGGGGCCCCAGGAGCAGTTCTTC.

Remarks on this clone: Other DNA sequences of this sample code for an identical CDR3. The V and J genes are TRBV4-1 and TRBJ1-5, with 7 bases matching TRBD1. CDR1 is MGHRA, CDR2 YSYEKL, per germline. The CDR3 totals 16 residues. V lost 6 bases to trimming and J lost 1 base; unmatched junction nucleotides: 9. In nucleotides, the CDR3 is TGCGCCAGCAGTCCAGGGACAGCGAGGAGCAATCAGCCCCAGCATTTT. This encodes CASSPGTARSNQPQHF.

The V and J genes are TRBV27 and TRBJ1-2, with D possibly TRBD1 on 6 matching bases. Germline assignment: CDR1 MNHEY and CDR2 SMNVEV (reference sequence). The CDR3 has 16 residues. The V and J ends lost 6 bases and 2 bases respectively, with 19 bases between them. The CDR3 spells CASRQLSGTPNYGYTF. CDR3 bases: TGTGCCAGCAGACAACTATCCGGGACACCCAACTATGGCTACACCTTC.

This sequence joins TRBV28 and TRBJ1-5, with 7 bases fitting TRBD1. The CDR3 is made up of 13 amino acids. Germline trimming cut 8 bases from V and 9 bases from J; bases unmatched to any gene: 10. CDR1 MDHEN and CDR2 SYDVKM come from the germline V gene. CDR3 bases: TGTGCCAGCGGGAGACAGGGAGAAGGGCCCCAGCATTTT. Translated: CASGRQGEGPQHF.

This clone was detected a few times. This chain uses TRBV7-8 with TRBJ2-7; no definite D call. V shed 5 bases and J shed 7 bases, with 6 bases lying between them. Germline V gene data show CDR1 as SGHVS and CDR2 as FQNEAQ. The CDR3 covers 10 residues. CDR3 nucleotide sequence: TGTGCCAGCAGCGTCGAGGAGCAGTACTTC. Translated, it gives CASSVEEQYF. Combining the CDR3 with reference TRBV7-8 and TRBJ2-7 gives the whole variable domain GAGVSQSPRYKVAKRGQDVALRCDPISGHVSLFWYQQALGQGPEFLTYFQNEAQLDKSGLPSDRFFAERPEGSVSTLKIQRTQQEDSAVYLCASSVEEQYFGPGTRLTVT.

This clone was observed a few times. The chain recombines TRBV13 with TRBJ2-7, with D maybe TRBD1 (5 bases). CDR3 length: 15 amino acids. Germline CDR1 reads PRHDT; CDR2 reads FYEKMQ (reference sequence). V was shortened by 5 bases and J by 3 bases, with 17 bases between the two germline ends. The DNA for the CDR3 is TGTGCCAGCAGCCCTGAGCAGACAGTGATCTACGAGCAGTACTTC. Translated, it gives CASSPEQTVIYEQYF.

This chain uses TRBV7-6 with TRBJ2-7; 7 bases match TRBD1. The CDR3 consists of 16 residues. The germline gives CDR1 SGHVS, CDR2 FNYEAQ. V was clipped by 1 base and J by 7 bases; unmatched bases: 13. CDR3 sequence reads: CASSLGDTAGGGEQYF. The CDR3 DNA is TGTGCCAGCAGCTTAGGAGACACTGCAGGGGGTGGAGAGCAGTACTTC. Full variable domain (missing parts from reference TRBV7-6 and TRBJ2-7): GAGVSQSPRYKVTKRGQDVALRCDPISGHVSLYWYRQALGQGPEFLTYFNYEAQQDKSGLPNDRFSAERPEGSISTLTIQRTEQRDSAMYRCASSLGDTAGGGEQYFGPGTRLTVT.

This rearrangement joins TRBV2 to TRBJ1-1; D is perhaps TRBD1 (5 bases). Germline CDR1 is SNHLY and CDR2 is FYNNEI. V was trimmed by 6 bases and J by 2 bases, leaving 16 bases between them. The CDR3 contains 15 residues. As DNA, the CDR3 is TGTGCCAGCAGCGGATCCGGGGGAATAAACACTGAAGCTTTCTTT. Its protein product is CASSGSGGINTEAFF.

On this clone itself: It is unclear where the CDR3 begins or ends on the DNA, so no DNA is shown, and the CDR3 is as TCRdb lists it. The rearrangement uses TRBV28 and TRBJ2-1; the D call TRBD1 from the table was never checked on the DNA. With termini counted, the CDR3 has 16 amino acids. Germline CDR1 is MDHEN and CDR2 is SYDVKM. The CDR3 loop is CASSPGGTDQFFGQFF.

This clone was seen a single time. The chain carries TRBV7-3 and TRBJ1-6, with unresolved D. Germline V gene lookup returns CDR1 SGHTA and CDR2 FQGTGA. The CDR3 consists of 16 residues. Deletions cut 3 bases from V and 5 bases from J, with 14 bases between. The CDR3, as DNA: TGTGCCAGCAGCTTGGTCGGCGGACTTGATAATTCACCCCTCCACTTT. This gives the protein CASSLVGGLDNSPLHF.

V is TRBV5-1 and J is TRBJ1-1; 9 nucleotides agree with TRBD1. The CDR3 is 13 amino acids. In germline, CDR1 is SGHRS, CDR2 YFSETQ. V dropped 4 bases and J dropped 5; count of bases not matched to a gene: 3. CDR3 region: CASSRTGVTEAFF. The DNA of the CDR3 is TGCGCCAGCAGCCGGACAGGGGTAACTGAAGCTTTCTTT.

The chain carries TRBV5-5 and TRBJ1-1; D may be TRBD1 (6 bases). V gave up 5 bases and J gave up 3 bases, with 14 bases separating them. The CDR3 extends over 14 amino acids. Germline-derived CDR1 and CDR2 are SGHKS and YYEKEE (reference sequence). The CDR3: CASRQQGRDTEAFF. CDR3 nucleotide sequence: TGTGCCAGCAGACAACAGGGAAGGGACACTGAAGCTTTCTTT.